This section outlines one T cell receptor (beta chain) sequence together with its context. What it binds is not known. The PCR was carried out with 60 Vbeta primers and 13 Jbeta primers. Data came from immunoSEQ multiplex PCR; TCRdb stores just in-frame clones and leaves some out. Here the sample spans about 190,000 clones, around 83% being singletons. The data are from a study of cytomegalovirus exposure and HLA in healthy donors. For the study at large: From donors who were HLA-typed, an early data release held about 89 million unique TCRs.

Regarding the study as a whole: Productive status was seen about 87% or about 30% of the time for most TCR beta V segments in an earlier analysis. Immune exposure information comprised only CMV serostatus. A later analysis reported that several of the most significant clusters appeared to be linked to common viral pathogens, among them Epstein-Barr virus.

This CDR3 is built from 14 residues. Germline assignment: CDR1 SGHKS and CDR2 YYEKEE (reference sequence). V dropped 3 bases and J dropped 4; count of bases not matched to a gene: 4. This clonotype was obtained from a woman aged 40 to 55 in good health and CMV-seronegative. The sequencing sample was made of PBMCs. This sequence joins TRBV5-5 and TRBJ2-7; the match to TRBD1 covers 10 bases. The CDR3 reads CASSWGQGSYEQYV. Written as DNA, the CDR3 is TGTGCCAGCAGCTGGGGACAGGGGTCGTACGAGCAGTACGTC.